The 27 T cell receptor beta chains given below trace back to one sample, sequenced in a study of blood T cell repertoires in COVID-19. Clones were read by immunoSEQ multiplex PCR, and TCRdb kept only the in-frame ones, dropping some. The data contain 200,000 or so clones, 80% of them singletons. Sequencing was performed on peripheral blood. All receptors derive from a woman in her sixties or seventies with acute or convalescent COVID-19.

The DNA for the CDR3 is TGTGCCAGCAGTTACTCGAGCAGGGGGTCCCCCTACGAGCAGTACTTC. Its translation is CASSYSSRGSPYEQYF. The chain combines TRBV6-5 with TRBJ2-7; 7 bases are shared with TRBD1. V dropped 0 bases and J dropped 2; count of bases not matched to a gene: 7. In germline, CDR1 is MNHEY, CDR2 SVGAGI. The CDR3 length is 16 residues.

V gene TRBV28 combines with J gene TRBJ1-5, with 9 bases matching TRBD1. Trimming took 1 base from V and 7 from J; bases not matched to a gene: 17. The germline V gene encodes CDR1 MDHEN and CDR2 SYDVKM. There are 19 residues in the CDR3. CDR3 DNA sequence: TGTGCCAGCAGTTTATTTTTTAGTCTCGGGACAGGGAGTTCCCAGCCCCAGCATTTT. Translated: CASSLFFSLGTGSSQPQHF. The full variable domain, completed using reference TRBV28 and TRBJ1-5, is DVKVTQSSRYLVKRTGEKVFLECVQDMDHENMFWYRQDPGLGLRLIYFSYDVKMKEKGDIPEGYSVSREKKERFSLILESASTNQTSMYLCASSLFFSLGTGSSQPQHFGDGTRLSIL.

The chain recombines TRBV5-1 with TRBJ1-5; 8 bases line up with TRBD1. CDR1 is SGHRS, CDR2 YFSETQ, per germline. This CDR3 is 14 amino acids long. With V trimmed by 3 bases and J by 4 bases, 3 bases remained unmatched. CDR3: CASSYGTGNQPQHF. The CDR3 nucleotides are TGCGCCAGCAGCTATGGGACAGGTAATCAGCCCCAGCATTTT.

The rearrangement uses TRBV15 and TRBJ1-6, with 7 positions matching TRBD1. CDR3 length: 18 amino acids. J gave up 9 bases and V 1 base, and 15 bases lay outside the gene matches. CDR1 and CDR2 (germline): LNHNV, YYDKDF (reference sequence). The CDR3 is CATSRGTLTGDIPSPLHF. CDR3 nucleotide sequence: TGTGCCACCAGCAGAGGAACCTTAACAGGGGACATCCCTTCACCCCTCCACTTT. Looking up the rest from reference TRBV15 and TRBJ1-6 gives the full variable domain: DAMVIQNPRYQVTQFGKPVTLSCSQTLNHNVMYWYQQKSSQAPKLLFHYYDKDFNNEADTPDNFQSRRPNTSFCFLDIRSPGLGDTAMYLCATSRGTLTGDIPSPLHFGNGTRLTVT.

The V and J genes are TRBV19 and TRBJ1-5, with D possibly TRBD1 on 6 matching bases. This CDR3 is built from 15 residues. The germline V and J ends were trimmed by 9 bases and 3 bases, with 18 bases remaining between them. Germline CDR1 LNHDA, CDR2 SQIVND (reference sequence). The CDR3 DNA sequence: TGTGCCAGCGCGTTCCCTGACAGGTTCAATCAGCCCCAGCATTTT. Translating gives CASAFPDRFNQPQHF. Full variable domain (rest looked up from reference TRBV19 and TRBJ1-5): DGGITQSPKYLFRKEGQNVTLSCEQNLNHDAMYWYRQDPGQGLRLIYYSQIVNDFQKGDIAEGYSVSREKKESFPLTVTSAQKNPTAFYLCASAFPDRFNQPQHFGDGTRLSIL.

The chain couples TRBV6-5 to TRBJ1-5; D remains unclear. Trimming cost V 7 bases and J 1 base, with 8 bases left between them. Germline CDR1 reads MNHEY; CDR2 reads SVGAGI. This CDR3 has 13 residues. DNA for the CDR3: TGTGCCAGCAATCGACTGAGCAATCAGCCCCAGCATTTT. It is translated as CASNRLSNQPQHF.

This chain links TRBV6-6 with TRBJ2-3; TRBD2 agrees at 16 bases. This CDR3 has 17 residues. J lost 6 bases, V lost 5 bases, and 8 bases had no gene match. The V gene's germline CDR1 is MNHNY and CDR2 SVGAGI (reference sequence). The CDR3 DNA follows: TGTGCCAGCAGTCCCGGGACTAGCGGGAGGGCACCGGATACGCAGTATTTT. Its translation is CASSPGTSGRAPDTQYF.

The genes are TRBV28 and TRBJ1-1; D is unresolved. The CDR3 is 11 residues long. V gave up 6 bases and J gave up 3 bases, with 5 bases separating them. Germline V gene lookup returns CDR1 MDHEN and CDR2 SYDVKM. The CDR3 DNA follows: TGTGCCAGCAGAACTTACACTGAAGCTTTCTTT. Protein sequence: CASRTYTEAFF.

This chain connects TRBV6-1 to TRBJ2-7; D gene ambiguous. Trimming left V 1 base short and J 3 bases short, with 10 bases between. Per the germline V gene, CDR1 is MNHNS and CDR2 is SASEGT. The CDR3 consists of 14 residues. The CDR3 sequence: CASSEGIYYYEQYF. The CDR3 bases are TGTGCCAGCAGTGAAGGGATATACTACTACGAGCAGTACTTC.

The gene calls are TRBV29-1 and TRBJ1-1, with unresolved D. The germline CDR1 and CDR2 sequences are SQVTM and ANQGSEA. CDR3 length equals 16 residues. Trimming shortened V by 2 bases and J by 3 bases, and 19 bases separated the two germline ends. CDR3 DNA sequence: TGCAGCGTTGAAAACGTGGCAGCCTGGGCGCACACTGAAGCTTTCTTT. This translates into CSVENVAAWAHTEAFF.

The CDR3 region has the DNA TGTGCCAGCAGCCTAGTAGGGACAGGGATGTCCGGGGAGCTGTTTTTT. This translates into CASSLVGTGMSGELFF. The chain joins TRBV3-1 (or the pseudogene TRBV3-2) to TRBJ2-2, with 9 bases that match TRBD1. The J segment lost 6 bases and the V segment lost 4 bases, leaving 9 bases of the junction unmatched. This CDR3 region has 16 residues. Looked up from germline, CDR1 is LGHDT and CDR2 is YNNKEL (reference sequence).

J is TRBJ2-3 and V is TRBV6-5; TRBD2 is a possible D gene (5 bases). The germline V and J ends were trimmed by 9 bases and 0 bases, with 10 bases remaining between them. The V gene's germline CDR1 is MNHEY and CDR2 SVGAGI. This CDR3 spans 13 amino acids. The CDR3 DNA is TGTGCCAGTGGACTCCCTAGCACAGATACGCAGTATTTT. It specifies CASGLPSTDTQYF.

CDR3 amino acids: CASSNNPGQGSYEQYF. The CDR3 DNA follows: TGTGCCAGCAGTAACAACCCGGGACAGGGGTCCTACGAGCAGTACTTC. The rearrangement links TRBV6-6 to TRBJ2-7; TRBD1 matches at 10 bases. The V gene end was trimmed by 5 bases and the J gene end by 1 base; junction bases not matched to a gene: 8. Germline CDR1 and CDR2: MNHNY and SVGAGI (reference sequence). The CDR3 sequence is 16 residues long.

The chain employs TRBV6-6 and TRBJ2-3; maybe TRBD2 (5 bases). Trimming left V 2 bases short and J 0 bases short, with 9 bases between. CDR3 length: 15 amino acids. Germline V gene lookup returns CDR1 MNHNY and CDR2 SVGAGI (reference sequence). CDR3 sequence reads: CASSYERTSTDTQYF. As DNA, the CDR3 is TGTGCCAGCAGTTACGAGCGGACTAGCACAGATACGCAGTATTTT.

The V and J genes are TRBV4-1 and TRBJ2-3; 8 bases are a match to TRBD2. The CDR3 loop spans 17 amino acids. J lost 4 bases, V lost 2 bases, and 11 bases had no gene match. CDR1 is MGHRA and CDR2 is YSYEKL in the germline V gene. The CDR3 sequence: CASSQPAGLAIPDTQYF. The CDR3 DNA is TGCGCCAGCAGCCAACCCGCCGGACTAGCTATTCCAGATACGCAGTATTTT.

This sequence joins TRBV3-1 (or the pseudogene TRBV3-2) and TRBJ2-3, with 11 bases identical to TRBD1. The CDR3 sequence is 16 residues long. After removal of 4 bases from V and 2 bases from J, the junction contained 5 bases not matched to a gene. Germline CDR1 reads LGHDT; CDR2 reads YNNKEL (reference sequence). The DNA for the CDR3 is TGTGCCAGCAGCCTTGGGACAGGGGGTTTCACAGATACGCAGTATTTT. This codes for CASSLGTGGFTDTQYF.

This chain uses TRBV7-3 with TRBJ2-4; 10 bases match TRBD2. Germline values: CDR1 SGHTA, CDR2 FQGTGA. The CDR3 totals 15 residues. Trimming cost V 5 bases and J 8 bases; bases outside gene matches: 9. The CDR3 here is CASSTQAGGPYIQYF. CDR3 sequence (DNA): TGTGCCAGCAGCACCCAAGCGGGAGGGCCATACATTCAGTACTTC. The full variable domain, with the rest looked up from reference TRBV7-3 and TRBJ2-4, is GAGVSQTPSNKVTEKGKYVELRCDPISGHTALYWYRQSLGQGPEFLIYFQGTGAADDSGLPNDRFFAVRPEGSVSTLKIQRTERGDSAVYLCASSTQAGGPYIQYFGAGTRLSVL.

The chain couples TRBV7-9 to TRBJ2-2; perhaps TRBD1 as D (6 bases). The germline V gene has CDR1 SEHNR and CDR2 FQNEAQ (reference sequence). This CDR3 spans 16 amino acids. Trimming stripped 5 bases from V and 5 bases from J, with 18 bases between. In DNA, the CDR3 is TGTGCCAGCAGCCCTTCCGGGGCAGGGGATACCGGGGAGCTGTTTTTT. Translation gives CASSPSGAGDTGELFF.

This chain connects TRBV10-3 to TRBJ2-1; 13 nucleotides match TRBD2. Germline trimming cut 4 bases from V and 6 bases from J; bases unmatched to any gene: 6. CDR3 length: 16 residues. Germline-derived CDR1 and CDR2 are ENHRY and SYGVKD. This CDR3 reads CAISGATSGRANEQFF. The CDR3 DNA is TGTGCCATCAGTGGGGCAACTAGCGGGAGGGCCAATGAGCAGTTCTTC.

This chain joins TRBV28 and TRBJ2-1; a possible D gene is TRBD1 (6 bases). CDR1 and CDR2 from the germline V gene are MDHEN and SYDVKM. With 4 bases removed from V and 3 bases from J, the gap between germline ends came to 10 bases. This CDR3 contains 14 residues. The CDR3 is CASSSRDNYNEQFF. The CDR3 region has the DNA TGTGCCAGCAGTTCGAGGGACAACTACAATGAGCAGTTCTTC.

The chain uses TRBV4-1 and TRBJ1-1; D possibly corresponds to TRBD1 (5 bases). V was pared by 1 base and J by 8 bases, with 17 bases between. The CDR3 contains 15 residues. In germline, CDR1 is MGHRA, CDR2 YSYEKL. CDR3 sequence: CASSQGGIREAEAFF. The CDR3 DNA follows: TGCGCCAGCAGCCAAGGGGGGATAAGGGAGGCGGAAGCTTTCTTT.

The chain recombines TRBV6-6 with TRBJ2-7, with 9 bases aligning to TRBD1. The germline V gene has CDR1 MNHNY and CDR2 SVGAGI (reference sequence). The CDR3 runs 16 residues. J lost 3 bases, V lost 2 bases, and 8 bases had no gene match. The CDR3 loop reads CASSYRETGGNYEQYF. Here the CDR3 DNA reads TGTGCCAGCAGTTACCGAGAAACAGGGGGCAACTACGAGCAGTACTTC.

The V and J genes are TRBV6-4 and TRBJ2-1, with 7 bases that match TRBD2. After removal of 5 bases from V and 13 bases from J, the junction contained 8 bases not matched to a gene. The CDR3 is 12 residues long. Germline CDR1 reads MRHNA; CDR2 reads SNTAGT. This CDR3 is CASSLMGGEQFF. Here the CDR3 DNA reads TGTGCCAGCAGTCTCATGGGAGGGGAACAGTTCTTC.

The V gene is TRBV28, the J gene TRBJ1-1, with D uncertain. CDR1 and CDR2 from the germline V gene are MDHEN and SYDVKM. The length of the CDR3 is 13 residues. With 5 bases removed from V and 0 bases from J, the gap between germline ends came to 7 bases. CDR3 in DNA: TGTGCCAGCAGTCCCTCGTTGAACACTGAAGCTTTCTTT. This codes for CASSPSLNTEAFF.

V is TRBV28 and J is TRBJ2-1; TRBD2 is a possible D gene (5 bases). V dropped 6 bases and J dropped 2 bases, with 11 bases sitting between them. Germline lookup yields CDR1 MDHEN and CDR2 SYDVKM. CDR3 size: 14 residues. This CDR3 reads CASSLLGTYNEQFF. The CDR3 coding sequence is TGTGCCAGCAGCTTACTCGGGACCTACAATGAGCAGTTCTTC.

This clone was recorded only once. V usage is TRBV24-1 and J usage is TRBJ2-1, with 13 nucleotides matching TRBD2. V lost 4 bases, J lost 8 bases, and 7 bases stayed unmatched. Germline lookup yields CDR1 KGHDR and CDR2 SFDVKD. CDR3 length: 16 amino acids. CDR3 residues: CATSDPTSGRWDEQFF. CDR3 sequence (DNA): TGTGCCACCAGTGACCCGACTAGCGGGAGGTGGGATGAGCAGTTCTTC.

The rearrangement links TRBV6-5 to TRBJ2-7; the match to TRBD1 covers 8 bases. V lost 7 bases, J lost 1 base, and 3 bases stayed unmatched. The germline gives CDR1 MNHEY, CDR2 SVGAGI. This CDR3 has 13 residues. In nucleotides, the CDR3 is TGTGCCAGCACCCGGGACAGGTCCTACGAGCAGTACTTC. It is translated as CASTRDRSYEQYF.